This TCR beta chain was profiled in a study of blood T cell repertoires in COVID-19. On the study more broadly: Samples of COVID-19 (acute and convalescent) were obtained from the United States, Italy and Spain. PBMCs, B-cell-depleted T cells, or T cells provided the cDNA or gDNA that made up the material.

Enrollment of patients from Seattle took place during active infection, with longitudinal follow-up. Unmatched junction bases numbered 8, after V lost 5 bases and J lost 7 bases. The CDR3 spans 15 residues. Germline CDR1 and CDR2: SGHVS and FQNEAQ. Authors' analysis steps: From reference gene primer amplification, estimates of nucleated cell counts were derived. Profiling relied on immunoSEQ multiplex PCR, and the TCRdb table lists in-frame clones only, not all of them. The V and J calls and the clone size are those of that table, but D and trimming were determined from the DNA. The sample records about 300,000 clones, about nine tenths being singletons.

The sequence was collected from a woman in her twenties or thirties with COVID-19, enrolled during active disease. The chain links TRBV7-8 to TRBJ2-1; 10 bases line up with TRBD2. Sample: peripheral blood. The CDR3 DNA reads TGTGCCAGCAGCCTACTAGCGGGACTATCTAATGAGCAGTTCTTC. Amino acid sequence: CASSLLAGLSNEQFF.